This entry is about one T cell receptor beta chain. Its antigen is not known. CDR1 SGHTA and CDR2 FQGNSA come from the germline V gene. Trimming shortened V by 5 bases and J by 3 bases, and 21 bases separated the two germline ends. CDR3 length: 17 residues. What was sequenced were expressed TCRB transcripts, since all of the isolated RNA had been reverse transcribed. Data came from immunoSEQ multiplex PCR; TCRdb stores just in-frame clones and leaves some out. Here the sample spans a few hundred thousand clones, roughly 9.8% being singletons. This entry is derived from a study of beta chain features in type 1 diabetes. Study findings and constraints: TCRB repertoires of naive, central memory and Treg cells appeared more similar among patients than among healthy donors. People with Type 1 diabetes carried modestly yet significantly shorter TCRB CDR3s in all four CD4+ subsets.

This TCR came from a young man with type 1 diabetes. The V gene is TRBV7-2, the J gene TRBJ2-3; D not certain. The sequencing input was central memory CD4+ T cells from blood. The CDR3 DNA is TGTGCCAGCAGCCCACAGACCTCCTGGGTATCTACAGATACGCAGTATTTT. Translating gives CASSPQTSWVSTDTQYF.